The sequence of this TCR beta chain was determined in a study of immune evolution from preneoplasia to lung adenocarcinoma. Study-level results: Normal lung had the highest top T cell clone frequencies.

Profiling relied on immunoSEQ multiplex PCR, and the TCRdb table lists in-frame clones only, not all of them. This repertoire shows approximately 11,000 clones, roughly 70% found once; its top ten account for about 30%. To note about this clone: Antigen: not known.

The clonotype comes from a person between 55 and 69 years old with lung adenocarcinoma. Some clones in this sample may be carry-over from other donors' samples. The sample consisted of FFPE normal lung tissue adjacent to the tumor.

The CDR3 spells CASSNYRASSTGELFF. In nucleotides, the CDR3 is TGTGCCAGCAGCAACTACAGGGCCTCGAGCACCGGGGAGCTGTTTTTT. The chain recombines TRBV7-2 with TRBJ2-2; weak D call: TRBD1 (6 bases). This CDR3 has 16 residues. Germline CDR1 and CDR2: SGHTA and FQGNSA. V lost 5 bases, J lost 4 bases, and 17 bases lay in between.